Listed below are T cell receptor beta chains from one sample, sequenced in a study of blood T cell repertoires in COVID-19. Produced via immunoSEQ multiplex PCR; TCRdb's table is partial and in-frame only. The repertoire holds approximately 160,000 clones, approximately 88% seen once, with 2.9% in the top ten. The specimen was peripheral blood. Source of these receptors: a woman in her sixties with acute or convalescent COVID-19. Both conserved end residues are part of each CDR3. A D gene is named only where the DNA matches it firmly. The size entry is marked missing in some rows and otherwise reads once, few, many or a size class.

- | TRBJ1-3 | TRBD1 | TRBV28 | CASSFRTGGNTIYF | TGTGCCAGCAGTTTTCGGACAGGTGGAAACACCATATATTTT
- | TRBJ1-2 | - | TRBV24-1 | CATSGHPYQGPGGGYTF | TGTGCCACCAGTGGCCACCCGTACCAGGGGCCTGGGGGTGGCTACACCTTC
- | TRBJ2-1 | - | TRBV7-2 | CASSPQGLLNNEQFF | TGTGCCAGCAGCCCTCAGGGACTCCTAAACAATGAGCAGTTCTTC
- | TRBJ2-3 | - | TRBV4-2 | CASSRGGGPDTQYF | TGTGCCAGCAGCCGGGGCGGGGGCCCGGATACGCAGTATTTT
- | TRBJ2-1 | TRBD2 | TRBV18 | CASSPPTLAGGNEQFF | TGTGCCAGCTCACCACCGACACTAGCGGGGGGTAATGAGCAGTTCTTC
- | TRBJ1-1 | TRBD1 | TRBV6-6 | CASSYSGQGEAFF | TGTGCCAGCAGTTATTCCGGACAGGGTGAAGCTTTCTTT
- | TRBJ1-5 | - | TRBV4-3 | CASSQDKGNQPQHF | TGCGCCAGCAGCCAAGATAAGGGGAATCAGCCCCAGCATTTT
- | TRBJ2-7 | TRBD2 | TRBV6-2/TRBV6-3 | CASSYPSSGSYEQYF | TGTGCCAGCAGTTACCCTTCTAGCGGCTCCTACGAGCAGTACTTC
- | TRBJ1-4 | TRBD1 | TRBV9 | CASSVAGGGGKLFF | TGTGCCAGCAGCGTAGCAGGGGGCGGGGGAAAACTGTTTTTT
- | TRBJ2-3 | TRBD2 | TRBV4-2 | CASSQVGAGGTDTQYF | TGTGCCAGCAGCCAAGTGGGGGCGGGGGGGACAGATACGCAGTATTTT
- | TRBJ1-2 | - | TRBV28 | CASSADRPGGYTF | TGTGCCAGCAGTGCCGACAGGCCGGGGGGCTACACCTTC
- | TRBJ2-5 | - | TRBV5-3 | CARSLLVIEHVTQETQYF | TGTGCCAGAAGCTTGTTAGTTATAGAGCATGTCACCCAAGAGACCCAGTACTTC
- | TRBJ2-1 | TRBD2 | TRBV2 | CASSERLAGYNEQFF | TGTGCCAGCAGTGAACGACTAGCGGGCTACAATGAGCAGTTCTTC
once | TRBJ1-2 | - | TRBV7-2 | CASSSGGAGGYTF | TGTGCCAGCAGCTCAGGAGGGGCAGGTGGCTACACCTTC
- | TRBJ1-1 | TRBD1 | TRBV2 | CASSIRDRQNTEAFF | TGTGCCAGCAGTATCCGGGACAGACAGAACACTGAAGCTTTCTTT
- | TRBJ2-1 | TRBD2 | TRBV7-8 | CASSRSGGAINEQFF | TGTGCCAGCAGCCGGAGCGGGGGGGCGATAAATGAGCAGTTCTTC
- | TRBJ1-2 | TRBD1 | TRBV24-1 | CATSDLDRGNYGYTF | TGTGCCACCAGTGATTTGGACAGGGGGAACTATGGCTACACCTTC
- | TRBJ2-7 | - | TRBV6-5 | CASRGAEQYF | TGTGCCAGCCGCGGGGCAGAGCAGTACTTC
few | TRBJ1-2 | - | TRBV4-3 | CASSQGRGDDGYTF | TGCGCCAGCAGCCAAGGGCGGGGGGATGATGGCTACACCTTC
- | TRBJ2-7 | - | TRBV5-1 | CASSQVGAYEQYF | TGCGCCAGCAGCCAGGTAGGGGCCTACGAGCAGTACTTC
- | TRBJ2-7 | TRBD2 | TRBV6-5 | CASRQLTSEEQYF | TGTGCCAGCAGACAACTCACTAGCGAGGAGCAGTACTTC
- | TRBJ1-2 | - | TRBV11-2 | CASSFGDANGYTF | TGTGCCAGCAGCTTCGGAGATGCAAATGGCTACACCTTC
- | TRBJ1-1 | TRBD1 | TRBV5-6 | CASSLGTGRSTEAFF | TGTGCCAGCAGCTTGGGGACAGGGAGGAGCACTGAAGCTTTCTTT
few | TRBJ2-7 | - | TRBV5-6 | CASSLAGIYEQYF | TGTGCCAGCAGCCTCGCAGGGATCTACGAGCAGTACTTC
- | TRBJ2-7 | - | TRBV4-1 | CASSEVGKGGDTYEQYF | TGCGCCAGCAGCGAAGTAGGGAAGGGCGGGGATACCTACGAGCAGTACTTC
- | TRBJ1-2 | - | TRBV4-3 | CASSQGTSNYGYTF | TGCGCCAGCAGCCAAGGGACATCGAACTATGGCTACACCTTC
- | TRBJ2-7 | TRBD2 | TRBV7-2 | CASSLKAGDYEQYF | TGTGCCAGCAGCTTAAAAGCGGGGGACTACGAGCAGTACTTC
- | TRBJ1-6 | - | TRBV9 | CASSSGQINSPLHF | TGTGCCAGCAGCTCCGGACAGATTAATTCACCCCTCCACTTT
- | TRBJ1-2 | - | TRBV6-1 | CASSADSYGYTF | TGTGCCAGCAGTGCGGACAGCTATGGCTACACCTTC
few | TRBJ2-1 | TRBD2 | TRBV5-1 | CASSPGTSGYNEQFF | TGCGCCAGCAGCCCGGGGACTAGCGGGTACAATGAGCAGTTCTTC
- | TRBJ2-5 | TRBD1 | TRBV5-6 | CASSLPGTAVTQETQYF | TGTGCCAGCAGCTTACCCGGGACAGCAGTGACCCAAGAGACCCAGTACTTC
- | TRBJ1-2 | TRBD1 | TRBV5-1 | CASSLIGQGIVYGYTF | TGCGCCAGCAGCTTGATAGGACAGGGCATAGTTTATGGCTACACCTTC
few | TRBJ1-2 | - | TRBV9 | CASSLQGAGYTF | TGTGCCAGCAGCCTCCAAGGAGCTGGCTACACCTTC
- | TRBJ2-4 | - | TRBV28 | CASNGGRGNIQYF | TGTGCCAGCAATGGGGGCCGGGGAAACATTCAGTACTTC
- | TRBJ1-4 | - | TRBV19 | CASSGDAGKEKLFF | TGTGCCAGTAGTGGCGATGCGGGGAAGGAAAAACTGTTTTTT
- | TRBJ2-2 | TRBD1 | TRBV7-6 | CASSSAGTGAGELFF | TGTGCCAGCAGCTCGGCCGGGACAGGGGCCGGGGAGCTGTTTTTT
- | TRBJ1-2 | - | TRBV28 | CASSQGPLFTNYGYTF | TGTGCCAGCAGCCAGGGTCCGCTTTTTACTAACTATGGCTACACCTTC
once | TRBJ2-2 | - | TRBV4-3 | CASSHPNNGAGELFF | TGCGCCAGCAGCCATCCCAATAACGGGGCCGGGGAGCTGTTTTTT
- | TRBJ2-5 | - | TRBV7-3 | CASSFSPVSTQYF | TGTGCCAGCAGCTTCTCTCCCGTTTCGACCCAGTACTTC
few | TRBJ1-2 | - | TRBV6-5 | CASSYQGVYGYTF | TGTGCCAGCAGTTACCAAGGGGTCTATGGCTACACCTTC
- | TRBJ1-2 | - | TRBV3-1/TRBV3-2 | CASSQGQVYTF | TGTGCCAGCAGCCAAGGGCAGGTCTACACCTTC